The text below deals with one TCR beta chain. Its antigen is not identified. Germline-derived CDR1 and CDR2 are WSHSY and SAAADI. This CDR3 is built from 14 residues. Trimming cost V 5 bases and J 8 bases, with 13 bases left between them. The CD4+ fraction was divided into a CD45RA+ naive subset and a CD45RA-negative memory subset. This sample was taken from a study of shared clonotypes between healthy human individuals. General study results and limits: Naive CD4 clonotypes were shared across a few donors at 4.5% to 6.5%. Among the subsets, naive ones generally showed larger estimated richness than memory ones.

Authors' processing steps: Junction-only immunoSEQ data arrived without quality scores, meaning filtering differed. Profiling relied on immunoSEQ multiplex PCR, and the TCRdb table lists in-frame clones only, not all of them. The D gene and trimming were derived from the DNA, and the V and J assignments and clone size from that table. The table has approximately 1.1 million clones, roughly 74% seen once; the top ten hold more than 0.5%. This TCR was recovered from a man between 18 and 35 years old in good health. Some clones in this sample may be carry-over from other donors' samples. V gene TRBV10-2 combines with J gene TRBJ1-6, with D possibly being TRBD1 (6 bases). The specimen sequenced was memory CD4+ T cells from PBMCs. As to subset: CD45RA-negative fraction. This CDR3 reads CASSPDRIDSPLHF. CDR3 bases: TGCGCCAGCAGTCCCGACAGGATTGATTCACCCCTCCACTTT.